This T cell receptor (beta chain) was found in a study of regulatory T cells in long-lasting Graves disease. The time point was: persistent/refractory GD, antithyroid drugs over 5 years with positive TRAb. From PBMCs, RNA was extracted and then used to make the TCR library. The TCR beta library used iRepertoire HTBI primers with Arm-PCR amplification of CDR3. TCRdb itself ran the multiplex PCR reads through MiXCR, one entry per CDR3 protein. The sample includes some 450,000 distinct CDR3 sequences, about a quarter of them seen just once. Between the trimmed V and J ends, which lost 4 bases and 2 bases, there was a span of 16 bases. In germline, CDR1 is SGHDT, CDR2 YYEEEE. CDR3 length equals 15 residues.

Source: peripheral blood mononuclear cells (PBMCs), taken when the disease was refractory, from a patient treated with antithyroid drugs. The gene calls are TRBV5-6 and TRBJ2-7; D gene uncertain. The receptor was derived from a female donor with Graves disease. In DNA, the CDR3 is TGTGCCAGCAGCCCCTCCCCGGACGGAACCTACGAGCAGTACTTC. It specifies CASSPSPDGTYEQYF.